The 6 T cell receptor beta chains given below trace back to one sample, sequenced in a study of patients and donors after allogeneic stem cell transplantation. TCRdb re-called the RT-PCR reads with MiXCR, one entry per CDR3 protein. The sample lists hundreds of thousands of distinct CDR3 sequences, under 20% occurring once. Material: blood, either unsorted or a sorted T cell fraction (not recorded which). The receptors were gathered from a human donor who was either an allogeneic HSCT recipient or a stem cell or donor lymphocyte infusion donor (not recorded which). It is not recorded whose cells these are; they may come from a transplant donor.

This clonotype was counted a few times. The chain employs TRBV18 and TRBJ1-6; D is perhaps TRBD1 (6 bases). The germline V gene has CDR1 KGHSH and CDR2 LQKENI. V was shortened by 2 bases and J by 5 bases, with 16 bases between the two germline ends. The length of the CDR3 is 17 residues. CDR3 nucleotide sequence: TGTGCCAGCTCACCAGTGAAGCAGGGGTCAAATAATTCACCCCTCCACTTT. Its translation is CASSPVKQGSNNSPLHF.

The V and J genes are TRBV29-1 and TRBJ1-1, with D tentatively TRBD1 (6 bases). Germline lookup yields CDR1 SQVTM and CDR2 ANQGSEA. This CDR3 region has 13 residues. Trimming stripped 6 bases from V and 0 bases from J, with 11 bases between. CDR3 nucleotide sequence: TGCAGCGTGGGAGGGGGGTTGAACACTGAAGCTTTCTTT. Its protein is CSVGGGLNTEAFF.

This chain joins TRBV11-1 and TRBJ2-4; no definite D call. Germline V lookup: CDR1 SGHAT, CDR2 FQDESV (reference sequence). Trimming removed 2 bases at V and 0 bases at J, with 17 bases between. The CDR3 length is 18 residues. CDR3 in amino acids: CASSLKPTTLLAKNIQYF. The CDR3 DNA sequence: TGTGCCAGCAGCTTAAAGCCCACTACGCTCCTAGCCAAAAACATTCAGTACTTC.

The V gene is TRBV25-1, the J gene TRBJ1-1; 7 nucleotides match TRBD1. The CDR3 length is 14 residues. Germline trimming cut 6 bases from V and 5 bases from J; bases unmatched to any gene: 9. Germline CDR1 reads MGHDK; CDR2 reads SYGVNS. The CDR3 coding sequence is TGTGCCAGCAGGACTACAGGGGAGTGGACTGAAGCTTTCTTT. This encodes CASRTTGEWTEAFF.

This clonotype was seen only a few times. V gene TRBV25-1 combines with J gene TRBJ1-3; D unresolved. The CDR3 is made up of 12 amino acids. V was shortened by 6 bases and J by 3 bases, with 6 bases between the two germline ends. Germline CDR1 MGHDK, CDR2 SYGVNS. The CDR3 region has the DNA TGTGCCAGCAGCGTGTTTGGAAACACCATATATTTT. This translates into CASSVFGNTIYF. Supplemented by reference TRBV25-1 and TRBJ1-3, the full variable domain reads EADIYQTPRYLVIGTGKKITLECSQTMGHDKMYWYQQDPGMELHLIHYSYGVNSTEKGDLSSESTVSRIRTEHFPLTLESARPSHTSQYLCASSVFGNTIYFGEGSWLTVV.

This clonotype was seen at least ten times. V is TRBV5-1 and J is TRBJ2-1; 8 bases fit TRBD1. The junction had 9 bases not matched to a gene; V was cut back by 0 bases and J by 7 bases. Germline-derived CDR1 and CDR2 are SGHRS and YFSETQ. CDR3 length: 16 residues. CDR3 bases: TGCGCCAGCAGCTTGGAAGGACAGGGAGCTGGGAATGAGCAGTTCTTC. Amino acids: CASSLEGQGAGNEQFF.